This TCR beta chain was sequenced for a study of T cell responses to AZD1222 COVID-19 vaccine. Sequencing used immunoSEQ multiplex PCR; TCRdb keeps in-frame clones, though not all of them. The sample comprises approximately 100,000 clones, around nine tenths of which are singletons, and approximately 1.3% rests with the top ten. The CDR3 is made up of 17 amino acids. The sequence was collected from an adult in good health. The sample in question was peripheral blood, obtained on day 0 of AZD1222 vaccination. The chain employs TRBV21-1 and TRBJ2-5; the table's D call, TRBD1, was not checked against the DNA. TRBV21-1 is labeled a pseudogene. As DNA, the CDR3 is TGTGCCAGCAGCCCACAAAGGGAGACAGGCAACCAAGAGACCCAGTACTTC. Its protein is CASSPQRETGNQETQYF.